One sample yielded the 9 T cell receptor beta chains listed below, sequenced in a study of T cells in Graves' hyperthyroidism and ophthalmopathy. Template material for amplifying TCR beta CDR3 regions consisted of RNA transcripts. A first-round RT-PCR of the TCR CDR3 used the HTBI primer set. In TCRdb, the multiplex PCR reads were re-called with MiXCR into one record per CDR3 protein. The sample shows about 600,000 distinct CDR3 sequences, around 16% of them seen only once. Sample: blood. The source is a woman in her 40s with Graves' ophthalmopathy.

This clonotype was detected only a few times. The chain couples TRBV19 to TRBJ1-2; 7 bases agree with TRBD1. V was clipped by 5 bases and J by 4 bases; unmatched bases: 19. The germline CDR1 and CDR2 sequences are LNHDA and SQIVND (reference sequence). This CDR3 is built from 18 residues. CDR3 DNA sequence: TGTGCCAGTAGTCTCTCCGGGACAGAATCCGCCTATTCCTATGGCTACACCTTC. Translated: CASSLSGTESAYSYGYTF.

Remarks on this clonotype: Given a much more abundant clone one base away, this may be a read error. The chain joins TRBV28 to TRBJ1-1, with D unclear. Germline assignment: CDR1 MDHEN and CDR2 SYDVKM. CDR3 length equals 16 residues. Written as DNA, the CDR3 is TGTGCCATCAGTTTATTCGGGAGGGTGGGGAACACTGAAGCTTTCTTT. It translates to CAISLFGRVGNTEAFF.

This clonotype was found many times. The rearrangement links TRBV6-4 to TRBJ2-1; 9 bases are a match to TRBD2. The CDR3 runs 15 residues. J gave up 2 bases and V 5 bases, and 4 bases lay outside the gene matches. Germline V gene sequence: CDR1 MRHNA, CDR2 SNTAGT. The CDR3 here is CASSPASGTYNEQFF. CDR3 bases: TGTGCCAGCAGTCCCGCTAGCGGGACCTACAATGAGCAGTTCTTC.

Only a few counts were recorded for this clonotype. This sequence joins TRBV18 and TRBJ2-1; 9 nucleotides agree with TRBD1. V lost 10 bases and J lost 10; bases outside the gene matches: 8. Germline CDR1 and CDR2: KGHSH and LQKENI. The CDR3 loop spans 12 amino acids. The CDR3 nucleotides read TGTGCCAACGGCGGGACAGGGAACGAGCAGTTCTTC. Translation gives CANGGTGNEQFF.

The table lists this clonotype with many counts. At one of its ends the junction is not consistent with the germline gene, which may arise from a read error. CDR3 loop: CASSLAGWAKNIQYF. The CDR3 DNA follows: TGTGCCAGCAGCCTAGCGGGATGGGCCAAAAACATTCAGTACTTC. V is TRBV7-2 and J is TRBJ2-4; 9 bases are a match to TRBD2. The CDR3 length is 15 residues. In germline, CDR1 is SGHTA, CDR2 FQGNSA.

The chain links TRBV30 to TRBJ2-6, with D perhaps matching TRBD2 (5 bases). Germline assignment: CDR1 GTSNPN and CDR2 SVGIG (reference sequence). The ends were cut back, 5 bases at V and 0 bases at J, with 29 bases in the middle. The CDR3 extends over 21 amino acids. The CDR3 loop is CAWHQEMWFRGTNSGANVLTF. CDR3 nucleotide sequence: TGTGCCTGGCACCAAGAGATGTGGTTTCGGGGTACCAACTCTGGGGCCAACGTCCTGACTTTC.

This clonotype was detected a few times. The genes are TRBV7-2 and TRBJ2-7, with D possibly TRBD1 on 5 matching bases. The V and J ends lost 5 bases and 4 bases respectively, with 18 bases between them. The CDR3 loop spans 15 amino acids. Germline values: CDR1 SGHTA, CDR2 FQGNSA. The CDR3 DNA follows: TGTGCCAGCAGCCGTCCCTCCACAGGCATATACGAGCAGTACTTC. Translation: CASSRPSTGIYEQYF.

In regard to this clonotype: This sequence may be a read error, since a much larger clone differs from it by one base. The chain is built from TRBV6-2 or TRBV6-3 and TRBJ2-2, with no clear D. The V end was cut by 8 bases, the J end by 5 bases, with 18 bases between. There are 15 residues in the CDR3. Germline V lookup: CDR1 MNHEY, CDR2 SVGEGT. In nucleotides, the CDR3 is TGTGCCAGCTCTTACTCGAGGCTGACGACCGGGGAGCTGTTTTTT. It is translated as CASSYSRLTTGELFF.

This clonotype was detected many times. The V call is TRBV27, the J call TRBJ1-1; TRBD1 matches 8 bases. Germline loops: CDR1 MNHEY, CDR2 SMNVEV (reference sequence). Germline trimming cut 5 bases from V and 1 base from J; bases unmatched to any gene: 9. The CDR3 sequence is 16 residues long. The CDR3 spells CASSHSDRVPNTEAFF. CDR3 bases: TGTGCCAGCAGTCATTCGGACAGGGTCCCGAACACTGAAGCTTTCTTT.